The source of this T cell receptor (beta chain) is a study of shared T cell receptors in the human thymus. Germline assignment: CDR1 LGHNA and CDR2 YSLEER. V lost 0 bases, J lost 8 bases, and 17 bases stayed unmatched. This CDR3 is built from 18 residues. Sequencing was performed with immunoSEQ multiplex PCR; in TCRdb, only in-frame clones are kept and a portion is missing. The sample includes hundreds of thousands of clones, roughly 90% of them seen just once. This sample was also put to use in a study of human thymus T cells. From that study: The sample donors, healthy Finnish infants, were having corrective surgery for congenital heart defects. An apparent bias in V and J gene usage was seen in thymic and blood repertoires.

This TCR came from a boy younger than two with a congenital heart defect. The J gene is TRBJ1-2, the V gene TRBV4-3, with 8 positions matching TRBD1. The sample comprised thymocytes. DNA for the CDR3: TGCGCCAGCAGCCAAGATCAGGGAGGACCGACAGGGGAGGAAGGCTACACCTTC. Translating it yields CASSQDQGGPTGEEGYTF.